Below are 25 T cell receptor beta chains sequenced from a single sample in a study of shared clonotypes between healthy human individuals. Profiling relied on immunoSEQ multiplex PCR, and the TCRdb table lists in-frame clones only, not all of them. The table has fewer than 600,000 clones, roughly 80% seen once. Sequenced input: PBMCs. The receptors shown here come from a woman aged 40 to 49 in good health. Some clones in this sample may be carry-over from other donors' samples.

The CDR3 reads CASTSTYPYEQYF. The CDR3 nucleotides read TGTGCCAGCACCTCAACCTATCCCTACGAGCAGTACTTC. V and J are TRBV6-5 and TRBJ2-7, with D unclear. V was shortened by 7 bases and J by 2 bases, with 12 bases between the two germline ends. Germline V gives CDR1 MNHEY, CDR2 SVGAGI. This CDR3 comprises 13 residues.

This clone was counted only a few times. This rearrangement joins TRBV5-4 to TRBJ1-4; perhaps TRBD1 as D (5 bases). CDR1 and CDR2 from the germline V gene are SGHNT and YYREEE (reference sequence). The CDR3 runs to 14 residues. The V end was cut by 4 bases, the J end by 7 bases, with 14 bases between. Here the CDR3 reads CASSPQGSGEKLFF. CDR3 DNA sequence: TGTGCCAGCAGCCCCCAGGGTAGTGGTGAAAAACTGTTTTTT.

The chain links TRBV5-1 to TRBJ2-5; D might be TRBD2 (5 bases). Germline V gene lookup returns CDR1 SGHRS and CDR2 YFSETQ. This CDR3 is built from 15 residues. V lost 0 bases to trimming and J lost 5 bases, with 14 bases between them. This CDR3 reads CASSLEGSARETQYF. For the CDR3, the DNA is TGCGCCAGCAGCTTGGAGGGTAGCGCCAGGGAGACCCAGTACTTC.

This clone has a single count. The genes are TRBV5-1 and TRBJ2-3; TRBD1 or TRBD2 may be the D gene (7 bases each). V lost 0 bases, J lost 3 bases, and 14 bases lay in between. The CDR3 sequence is 16 residues long. Germline V gene sequence: CDR1 SGHRS, CDR2 YFSETQ. The CDR3 DNA is TGCGCCAGCAGCTTGGGAGCAGGGGGGGAGACAGATACGCAGTATTTT. It is translated as CASSLGAGGETDTQYF.

This clone has only one observation. The rearrangement links TRBV12-2 to TRBJ2-1. TRBV12-2 is marked as a pseudogene. This CDR3 is built from 16 residues. The CDR3 coding sequence is TGTGCAAGTCGCGAAGGGGGCGGGAGTGGGTACAATGAGCAGTTCTTC. As protein: CASREGGGSGYNEQFF.

The chain carries TRBV10-3 and TRBJ1-1; no firm D call. V lost 5 bases, J lost 4 bases, and 14 bases lay in between. The CDR3 has 14 amino acids. Germline V gene data show CDR1 as ENHRY and CDR2 as SYGVKD. DNA of the CDR3: TGTGCCATCAGTAGGGCCACCACAACCACTGAAGCTTTCTTT. Translating gives CAISRATTTTEAFF.

About this clone itself: This likely traces to a read error, being one base from a far larger clone. The gene calls are TRBV7-9 and TRBJ1-1; D uncertain. Per the germline V gene, CDR1 is SEHNR and CDR2 is FQNEAQ (reference sequence). The CDR3 runs to 13 residues. V lost 1 base and J lost 0, with 3 bases in between. CDR3 coding DNA: TGTGCCAGCAGCTTAGTTGTGAACACTGAAGCTTTCTTT. Translation gives CASSLVVNTEAFF.

The count of this clone is one. The V and J genes are TRBV29-1 and TRBJ1-2, with 9 bases that match TRBD1. V dropped 4 bases and J dropped 7; count of bases not matched to a gene: 13. Germline CDR1 SQVTM, CDR2 ANQGSEA. The CDR3 spans 15 residues. The CDR3 DNA is TGCAGCGTTGTACCACTGGAGGGGACAGGGTTTGGCTACACCTTC. Protein product: CSVVPLEGTGFGYTF.

CDR3 sequence: CASSSTGTGNQPQHF. The CDR3 bases are TGTGCCAGCAGCTCCACCGGGACAGGCAATCAGCCCCAGCATTTT. V gene TRBV7-9 combines with J gene TRBJ1-5; TRBD1 agrees at 7 bases. In germline, CDR1 is SEHNR, CDR2 FQNEAQ (reference sequence). There are 15 residues in the CDR3. Unmatched junction bases numbered 5, after V lost 4 bases and J lost 2 bases.

This clone was detected only once. Only one base separates this from a far larger clonotype, so it likely reflects a read error. Additional DNA sequences in this sample encode the identical CDR3. This chain joins TRBV18 and TRBJ1-1, with D possibly TRBD1 on 6 matching bases. Per germline, CDR1 KGHSH and CDR2 LQKENI. The CDR3 spans 15 residues. V was shortened by 3 bases and J by 1 base, with 12 bases between the two germline ends. CDR3 in DNA: TGTGCCAGCTCACCGCCGGGGGGACAGAACACTGAAGCTTTCTTT. This translates into CASSPPGGQNTEAFF. Full variable domain (missing parts from reference TRBV18 and TRBJ1-1): NAGVMQNPRHLVRRRGQEARLRCSPMKGHSHVYWYRQLPEEGLKFMVYLQKENIIDESGMPKERFSAEFPKEGPSILRIQQVVRGDSAAYFCASSPPGGQNTEAFFGQGTRLTVV.

As concerns this clone: A read error is the likely source, as a far larger clone sits one nucleotide away. V is TRBV7-3 and J is TRBJ2-1; D remains unclear. The CDR3 runs 13 residues. The germline V gene encodes CDR1 SGHTA and CDR2 FQGTGA. The V and J ends lost 5 bases and 6 bases respectively, with 11 bases between them. The CDR3 region has the DNA TGTGCCAGCAGCCCTGAGGAACCCAATGAGCAGTTCTTC. It translates to CASSPEEPNEQFF.

This clone was counted many times. This CDR3 is also generated by other DNA sequences in the sample. V and J are TRBV7-3 and TRBJ1-1; D perhaps matches TRBD1 (6 bases). The V end lost 1 base, the J end lost 8 bases, and 11 bases lay between the germline ends. Germline V lookup: CDR1 SGHTA, CDR2 FQGTGA. The CDR3 sequence is 13 residues long. In nucleotides, the CDR3 is TGTGCCAGCAGCTTAAGCCCGGGGACAGAAGCTTTCTTT. Protein product: CASSLSPGTEAFF.

V usage is TRBV5-4 and J usage is TRBJ1-1; no reliable D call. The CDR3 sequence is 14 residues long. Germline V CDR1 and CDR2: SGHNT, YYREEE (reference sequence). V was cut by 4 bases and J by 4 bases, with 14 bases left in between. This CDR3 reads CASSVLGVPTEAFF. In DNA form, the CDR3 reads TGTGCCAGCAGCGTGCTCGGGGTACCCACTGAAGCTTTCTTT.

The sample holds many counts of this clone. This chain links TRBV7-2 with TRBJ2-7, with D possibly matching TRBD2 (7 bases). This CDR3 region has 14 residues. Germline V gene data show CDR1 as SGHTA and CDR2 as FQGNSA. Deletions cut 9 bases from V and 0 bases from J, with 15 bases between. The CDR3 bases are TGTGCCAGTTCCAGGGGCGGGAGCTCCTACGAGCAGTACTTC. Translation: CASSRGGSSYEQYF.

The chain uses TRBV5-4 and TRBJ1-1, with no clear D. The V gene lost 2 bases and the J gene lost 1 base, with 9 bases spanning the gap. The germline V gene has CDR1 SGHNT and CDR2 YYREEE (reference sequence). The CDR3 has 14 amino acids. The CDR3 nucleotides are TGTGCCAGCAGCTTATCGCAGACGAACACTGAAGCTTTCTTT. It encodes CASSLSQTNTEAFF.

Details on this clone: It is likely a read error: a sequence one base away is far more abundant. The chain links TRBV6-6 to TRBJ1-4; D unclear. Germline CDR1 MNHNY, CDR2 SVGAGI (reference sequence). V dropped 6 bases and J dropped 0 bases, with 8 bases sitting between them. This CDR3 has 14 amino acids. CDR3 protein: CASRMTPTNEKLFF. Written as DNA, the CDR3 is TGTGCCAGCAGAATGACCCCAACTAATGAAAAACTGTTTTTT.

This chain links TRBV6-5 with TRBJ2-1; D is possibly TRBD1 (6 bases). CDR1 and CDR2 from the germline V gene are MNHEY and SVGAGI. V lost 9 bases, J lost 6 bases, and 15 bases lay in between. The CDR3 spans 13 residues. The CDR3 region has the DNA TGTGCCAGGTTCCGGGGCAGGGGCAATGAGCAGTTCTTC. It translates to CARFRGRGNEQFF.

In the case of this clone: Given a far larger clone just one base away, this is likely a sequencing read error. V and J are TRBV27 and TRBJ2-7, with D possibly called TRBD1 or TRBD2 (5 bases each). Trimming took off 7 bases at V and 3 bases at J, with 10 bases between the two ends. CDR1 is MNHEY, CDR2 SMNVEV, per germline (reference sequence). The CDR3 contains 12 residues. The chain's CDR3 is CASKGPHYEQYF. In nucleotides, the CDR3 is TGTGCCAGCAAGGGACCCCACTACGAGCAGTACTTC.

This clone has just one count. The chain employs TRBV30 and TRBJ1-1, with a weak D call TRBD1 (6 bases). This CDR3 spans 13 amino acids. Germline V CDR1 and CDR2: GTSNPN, SVGIG (reference sequence). Trimming removed 2 bases from V and 1 base from J, with 8 bases in between. CDR3 DNA sequence: TGTGCCTGGAGTAAACAGGGGAACACTGAAGCTTTCTTT. Its protein product is CAWSKQGNTEAFF.

This chain links TRBV4-2 with TRBJ1-5; 9 bases line up with TRBD1. In germline, CDR1 is LGHNA, CDR2 YNFKEQ. Trimming took 4 bases from V and 5 from J; bases not matched to a gene: 9. CDR3 length: 16 residues. This CDR3 reads CASSLEGGTGYQPQHF. CDR3 sequence (DNA): TGTGCCAGCAGCCTAGAGGGAGGGACAGGGTATCAGCCCCAGCATTTT.

The V gene is TRBV11-3, the J gene TRBJ2-1; tentative D call: TRBD1 (6 bases). V lost 5 bases and J 7 bases, leaving 12 bases between the germline ends. Germline V gene lookup returns CDR1 SGHNT and CDR2 YENEEA. The CDR3 totals 13 residues. DNA for the CDR3: TGTGCCAGCAGCCTATCCACAGGGAATGAGCAGTTCTTC. Protein product: CASSLSTGNEQFF. Drawing the rest from reference TRBV11-3 and TRBJ2-1, the complete variable domain is EAGVVQSPRYKIIEKKQPVAFWCNPISGHNTLYWYLQNLGQGPELLIRYENEEAVDDSQLPKDRFSAERLKGVDSTLKIQPAELGDSAVYLCASSLSTGNEQFFGPGTRLTVL.

The chain uses TRBV7-3 and TRBJ1-5, with D unresolved. This CDR3 contains 13 residues. Trimming left V 5 bases short and J 7 bases short, with 12 bases between. Germline CDR1 and CDR2: SGHTA and FQGTGA. CDR3 DNA: TGTGCCAGCAGCGAAACAAGCACGCAGCCCCAGCATTTT. Translating gives CASSETSTQPQHF.

The chain joins TRBV27 to TRBJ1-5; 11 nucleotides agree with TRBD1. J gave up 5 bases and V 6 bases, and 6 bases lay outside the gene matches. The length of the CDR3 is 15 residues. Germline V gene sequence: CDR1 MNHEY, CDR2 SMNVEV (reference sequence). The CDR3 DNA reads as TGTGCCAGCAGACTCGGACAGGGGGCCTATCAGCCCCAGCATTTT. This translates into CASRLGQGAYQPQHF.

A few counts support this clone. V is TRBV29-1 and J is TRBJ2-5; 9 nucleotides line up with TRBD2. Trimming cost V 3 bases and J 7 bases; bases outside gene matches: 9. This CDR3 comprises 14 residues. Germline CDR1 reads SQVTM; CDR2 reads ANQGSEA. The CDR3 nucleotides are TGCAGCGTTGAGGGTAGCGGGAGTCGCGGGACCCAGTACTTC. Translation: CSVEGSGSRGTQYF.

V is TRBV7-6 and J is TRBJ1-1; D uncertain. V was cut by 5 bases and J by 1 base, with 8 bases left in between. The CDR3 contains 13 residues. CDR1 is SGHVS and CDR2 is FNYEAQ in the germline V gene. The CDR3 region has the DNA TGTGCCAGCAGCGCTCAGAAGAACACTGAAGCTTTCTTT. It specifies CASSAQKNTEAFF. The full variable domain, with the rest looked up from reference TRBV7-6 and TRBJ1-1, is GAGVSQSPRYKVTKRGQDVALRCDPISGHVSLYWYRQALGQGPEFLTYFNYEAQQDKSGLPNDRFSAERPEGSISTLTIQRTEQRDSAMYRCASSAQKNTEAFFGQGTRLTVV.